The subject of this entry is one T cell receptor beta chain. Its antigen is currently not known. Per-base qualities were not stored, and no clone one base away is much larger. This record comes from a study of glioma-infiltrating T cells after dendritic cell vaccination listed by TCRdb under 2016. About the full investigation: The cohort comprised around 15 glioblastoma patients from Phase I and II dendritic cell vaccination trials, 9 newly diagnosed and 6 with recurrent disease. Patients received autologous tumor lysate-pulsed dendritic cell vaccination between about 2002 and 2013. To make the vaccine, monocyte-derived dendritic cells were cultured for 6 to 8 days with IL-4 and GM-CSF and then pulsed overnight with autologous tumor lysate. Patients received three intradermal dendritic cell vaccine injections at biweekly intervals in the arm below the axilla. Deep sequencing of TCR beta CDR3 regions was used to quantify tumor-infiltrating lymphocyte content and compare tumor and blood repertoires in dendritic cell-vaccinated glioblastoma patients. Survival after dendritic cell vaccination was correlated with TCR sequencing metrics, such as TIL content and the overlap between tumor and blood repertoires.

The paper as a whole reports these results and caveats: After dendritic cell vaccination, a higher estimated pretreatment TIL content predicted longer time to progression and overall survival. The TCR overlap response model with three groups was called speculative and said to need prospective validation. No direct relationship between TCR clonality and survival was found, suggesting a diverse polyclonal response may matter. The cohort was small and heterogeneous, and full blood and tumor sets were available for few patients, with initial-recurrent tumor pairs available for even fewer patients.

Patients were selected on the basis of adequate residual fresh-frozen tumor tissue and more than two years of available survival data. An isocitrate dehydrogenase mutation was not carried by any of the glioblastoma patients, although molecular status was otherwise variable. PBMC were collected before vaccination, two weeks after the third vaccination, and at tumor progression if progression occurred. The Qiagen DNeasy Blood extraction Kit was used for extraction of genomic DNA. TCRB CDR3 regions were amplified from approximately 2 ug genomic DNA, or all available DNA if less, using the immunoSEQ assay. Multiplex PCR used 60 forward primers for TCR V beta segments and 13 reverse primers for J beta segments. To estimate reads per starting template, synthetic control templates were spiked into each sample at limiting dilution. The Illumina HiSeq System generated sequencing reads of 87 bp. Turning to the authors' computational methods: PCR and sequencing errors were removed by a nearest neighbor algorithm that merged closely related sequences. TCR overlap was defined as the percentage of unique tumor TCR beta sequences that were also found in the peripheral blood of the same patient. Not all clones reach the TCRdb copy of this immuneACCESS table, which keeps in-frame sequences only. Checked studies attribute under half of the gap to unresolved V genes and leave the rest unexplained. Clonal size and the V and J genes are those of that table, whereas D and trimming came from the DNA. The sample contains about 95,000 clones, about 85% of them found a single time. The ten largest account for 2.5% to 3% of the sample.

The clonotype was recovered from a human donor with glioblastoma. The material was blood, obtained before dendritic cell vaccination.

The sequenced DNA: TGTGCCAGCAGTGAACTCAGGGGGGCCAGGAACACCATATATTTT. Protein translation: CASSELRGARNTIYF. This receptor chain uses TRBV6-1 and TRBJ1-3, and 7 junctional nucleotides match TRBD1. Germline trimming amounts to 2 bases on V and 7 bases on J, with 8 as the count of junction bases outside the gene matches. The germline V gene gives CDR1 as MNHNS and CDR2 as SASEGT. The CDR3 numbers 15 residues from cysteine through phenylalanine. CDR3 DNA is the only sequence kept; it has 45 bases, read in frame from the first base.